This record looks at one T cell receptor (beta chain) sequence and its context. Its antigen remains unidentified. V was clipped by 4 bases and J by 9 bases; unmatched bases: 5. Germline values: CDR1 WNHNN, CDR2 SYGVQD (reference sequence). CDR3 length: 13 residues. The input was approximately 0.45 ug total RNA; TCR beta cDNA was made from it with a constant-region primer. Slightly modified ARM-PCR served as the procedure for the TCR beta libraries. These libraries came from three rounds of nested multiplex PCR. The first two PCR rounds, roughly 10 cycles each, used TRBV1-TRBV30 forward primers and a C-beta reverse primer. Each CDR3 protein is one row after TCRdb ran MiXCR on the multiplex PCR reads. The table has some 320,000 distinct CDR3 sequences, about 62% seen once. The data originate from a study of tumor-infiltrating lymphocytes in primary liver carcinoma. Study background: Surgeons treated the primary liver carcinoma of the patients by surgical resection. Roughly 3.65 to 8 million productive TCRbeta reads were obtained per sample, with similar numbers across tissue types. Participating patients were men and women between 30 and 69 years old.

Extraction also yielded germline DNA, while blood RNA was obtained from unsorted whole blood. Study-level points and caveats: Overlap in tumor-adjacent and tumor-blood pairs fell below that of tumor region pairs.

V gene TRBV10-1 combines with J gene TRBJ2-3; 9 nucleotides line up with TRBD1. The sequencing sample was made of peripheral blood. This TCR was sampled from a man in his forties with primary liver carcinoma and hepatitis B virus infection. The CDR3 reads CASSAPGTGTQYF. In DNA form, the CDR3 reads TGCGCCAGCAGTGCACCCGGGACAGGGACGCAGTATTTT.